These T cell receptor beta chains were read from a single sample in a study of T cell responses to AZD1222 COVID-19 vaccine. The protocol was immunoSEQ multiplex PCR, while the TCRdb copy is restricted to in-frame clones and leaves out a portion. The sample records some 150,000 clones, 90% being singletons. Source: peripheral blood, taken 28 days after the second AZD1222 dose. These receptors were collected from an adult who received the AZD1222 COVID-19 vaccine. Each CDR3 is given with its conserved first and last residue. D genes are given only for firm matches. Where a row states a size, it is once, few, many or the class of an expanded clone; other rows omit it.

v_call: TRBV5-1
cdr3_length: 18
j_call: TRBJ2-2
clone_size: few
d_call: TRBD2
cdr3_aa: CASKELVGLAGGTGELFF
cdr3_nt: TGCGCCAGCAAAGAACTGGTGGGACTAGCGGGAGGAACCGGGGAGCTGTTTTTT

v_call: TRBV6-6
cdr3_length: 16
j_call: TRBJ2-3
clone_size: .
d_call: TRBD2
cdr3_aa: CASKTSGGTRTDTQYF
cdr3_nt: TGTGCCAGCAAGACTAGCGGGGGGACCCGCACAGATACGCAGTATTTT

v_call: TRBV30
cdr3_length: 13
j_call: TRBJ2-1
clone_size: .
d_call: .
cdr3_aa: CAWSGGNYNEQFF
cdr3_nt: TGTGCCTGGAGTGGCGGGAATTACAATGAGCAGTTCTTC

v_call: TRBV7-2
cdr3_length: 15
j_call: TRBJ2-7
clone_size: .
d_call: TRBD2
cdr3_aa: CASSQRLAGVYEQYF
cdr3_nt: TGTGCCAGCAGTCAGAGACTAGCGGGAGTCTACGAGCAGTACTTC

v_call: TRBV19
cdr3_length: 15
j_call: TRBJ2-1
clone_size: .
d_call: TRBD2
cdr3_aa: CASSTGTSGRNEQFF
cdr3_nt: TGTGCCAGTAGTACTGGGACTAGCGGGAGAAATGAGCAGTTCTTC

v_call: TRBV21-1
cdr3_length: 17
j_call: TRBJ1-4
clone_size: .
d_call: .
cdr3_aa: CASIKSPRDTENEKLFF
cdr3_nt: TGTGCCAGCATCAAAAGTCCCAGGGACACTGAAAATGAAAAACTGTTTTTT

v_call: TRBV16
cdr3_length: 16
j_call: TRBJ1-4
clone_size: .
d_call: .
cdr3_aa: CASSQRGQGVNEKLFF
cdr3_nt: TGTGCCAGCAGCCAGCGGGGCCAGGGAGTTAATGAAAAACTGTTTTTT

v_call: TRBV19
cdr3_length: 14
j_call: TRBJ2-1
clone_size: .
d_call: .
cdr3_aa: CASSEDSGYNEQFF
cdr3_nt: TGTGCCAGTAGTGAGGACTCGGGATACAATGAGCAGTTCTTC

v_call: TRBV5-1
cdr3_length: 13
j_call: TRBJ1-3
clone_size: .
d_call: .
cdr3_aa: CASSAFSGNTIYF
cdr3_nt: TGCGCCAGCTCTGCCTTCTCTGGAAACACCATATATTTT

v_call: TRBV18
cdr3_length: 14
j_call: TRBJ1-2
clone_size: .
d_call: .
cdr3_aa: CASSPQDYGGGYTF
cdr3_nt: TGTGCCAGCTCACCACAGGATTACGGGGGTGGCTACACCTTC

v_call: TRBV3-1/TRBV3-2
cdr3_length: 14
j_call: TRBJ1-5
clone_size: .
d_call: .
cdr3_aa: CASSQADRNQPQHF
cdr3_nt: TGTGCCAGCAGCCAAGCCGACAGGAATCAGCCCCAGCATTTT

v_call: TRBV7-6
cdr3_length: 18
j_call: TRBJ2-7
clone_size: .
d_call: TRBD2
cdr3_aa: CASSLVSVGGRAIYEQYF
cdr3_nt: TGTGCCAGCAGCTTAGTTTCGGTGGGAGGGCGGGCCATCTACGAGCAGTACTTC

v_call: TRBV30
cdr3_length: 13
j_call: TRBJ2-1
clone_size: few
d_call: .
cdr3_aa: CAWRGSSYNEQFF
cdr3_nt: TGTGCCTGGAGAGGGAGCTCCTACAATGAGCAGTTCTTC

v_call: TRBV5-1
cdr3_length: 14
j_call: TRBJ2-7
clone_size: .
d_call: TRBD1
cdr3_aa: CASSQGTAWDEQYF
cdr3_nt: TGCGCCAGCAGCCAAGGGACAGCTTGGGACGAGCAGTACTTC

v_call: TRBV30
cdr3_length: 16
j_call: TRBJ1-5
clone_size: .
d_call: .
cdr3_aa: CAWSSTGFSYNQPQHF
cdr3_nt: TGTGCCTGGAGTTCAACAGGGTTTTCCTACAATCAGCCCCAGCATTTT

v_call: TRBV6-1
cdr3_length: 18
j_call: TRBJ2-2
clone_size: .
d_call: .
cdr3_aa: CASSERTLGRPNTGELFF
cdr3_nt: TGTGCCAGCAGTGAACGAACGTTAGGCAGACCAAACACCGGGGAGCTGTTTTTT

v_call: TRBV19
cdr3_length: 15
j_call: TRBJ2-3
clone_size: .
d_call: TRBD2
cdr3_aa: CASSRSGDRTDTQYF
cdr3_nt: TGTGCCAGTAGTAGGAGCGGGGACCGCACAGATACGCAGTATTTT

v_call: TRBV4-1
cdr3_length: 17
j_call: TRBJ2-3
clone_size: .
d_call: .
cdr3_aa: CASSQDSGGIRTDTQYF
cdr3_nt: TGCGCCAGCAGCCAAGATTCTGGCGGGATTAGAACAGATACGCAGTATTTT

v_call: TRBV2
cdr3_length: 14
j_call: TRBJ2-2
clone_size: .
d_call: .
cdr3_aa: CASTRGGGRGELFF
cdr3_nt: TGTGCCAGCACGAGGGGAGGCGGTCGCGGGGAGCTGTTTTTT

v_call: TRBV6-5
cdr3_length: 13
j_call: TRBJ1-2
clone_size: once
d_call: .
cdr3_aa: CASGPGAPGGYTF
cdr3_nt: TGTGCCAGCGGGCCGGGGGCGCCCGGGGGCTACACCTTC

v_call: TRBV30
cdr3_length: 17
j_call: TRBJ2-3
clone_size: .
d_call: .
cdr3_aa: CAWSPGRVRGLSDTQYF
cdr3_nt: TGTGCCTGGAGCCCCGGTCGAGTCAGGGGATTGTCAGATACGCAGTATTTT

v_call: TRBV19
cdr3_length: 14
j_call: TRBJ2-2
clone_size: .
d_call: .
cdr3_aa: CASKRTPNTGELFF
cdr3_nt: TGTGCCAGTAAAAGGACACCTAACACCGGGGAGCTGTTTTTT

v_call: TRBV5-5
cdr3_length: 15
j_call: TRBJ1-1
clone_size: once
d_call: .
cdr3_aa: CASSLDGQKVTEAFF
cdr3_nt: TGTGCCAGCAGCTTGGATGGGCAAAAGGTAACTGAAGCTTTCTTT

v_call: TRBV28
cdr3_length: 14
j_call: TRBJ1-5
clone_size: .
d_call: .
cdr3_aa: CASSLRPSNQPQHF
cdr3_nt: TGTGCCAGCAGTTTACGCCCTAGCAATCAGCCCCAGCATTTT

v_call: TRBV2
cdr3_length: 11
j_call: TRBJ1-2
clone_size: .
d_call: .
cdr3_aa: CASSPGGGYTF
cdr3_nt: TGTGCCAGCAGCCCGGGTGGAGGCTACACCTTC

v_call: TRBV9
cdr3_length: 15
j_call: TRBJ1-5
clone_size: .
d_call: .
cdr3_aa: CASTTGTGTNQPQHF
cdr3_nt: TGTGCCAGCACCACAGGGACGGGCACCAATCAGCCCCAGCATTTT

v_call: TRBV15
cdr3_length: 16
j_call: TRBJ1-6
clone_size: .
d_call: .
cdr3_aa: CATSRGANSYNSPLHF
cdr3_nt: TGTGCCACCAGCAGAGGGGCCAACTCCTATAATTCACCCCTCCACTTT

v_call: TRBV28
cdr3_length: 16
j_call: TRBJ1-4
clone_size: .
d_call: .
cdr3_aa: CASSLSWFATNEKLFF
cdr3_nt: TGTGCCAGCAGTTTATCGTGGTTCGCAACTAATGAAAAACTGTTTTTT

v_call: TRBV5-1
cdr3_length: 17
j_call: TRBJ2-6
clone_size: .
d_call: TRBD1
cdr3_aa: CASSWTTGFTGANVLTF
cdr3_nt: TGCGCCAGCAGCTGGACGACAGGGTTCACTGGGGCCAACGTCCTGACTTTC

v_call: TRBV19
cdr3_length: 15
j_call: TRBJ1-1
clone_size: .
d_call: .
cdr3_aa: CASSIVSPRNTEAFF
cdr3_nt: TGTGCCAGTAGTATAGTCAGTCCCAGGAACACTGAAGCTTTCTTT

v_call: TRBV18
cdr3_length: 14
j_call: TRBJ2-7
clone_size: .
d_call: TRBD1
cdr3_aa: CASSPGTGIHEQYF
cdr3_nt: TGTGCCAGCTCTCCCGGGACAGGGATCCACGAGCAGTACTTC

v_call: TRBV24-1
cdr3_length: 12
j_call: TRBJ2-3
clone_size: .
d_call: .
cdr3_aa: CATGTGTDTQYF
cdr3_nt: TGTGCCACCGGAACAGGGACAGATACGCAGTATTTT

v_call: TRBV10-2
cdr3_length: 13
j_call: TRBJ1-2
clone_size: .
d_call: .
cdr3_aa: CASSDGIKYGYTF
cdr3_nt: TGCGCCAGCAGTGACGGGATCAAGTATGGCTACACCTTC

v_call: TRBV30
cdr3_length: 11
j_call: TRBJ2-7
clone_size: .
d_call: .
cdr3_aa: CAWSQISEQYF
cdr3_nt: TGTGCCTGGAGTCAAATATCCGAGCAGTACTTC

v_call: TRBV4-1
cdr3_length: 16
j_call: TRBJ2-2
clone_size: .
d_call: .
cdr3_aa: CASSQDGTLGTGELFF
cdr3_nt: TGCGCCAGCAGCCAAGATGGGACCTTGGGGACCGGGGAGCTGTTTTTT